The T cell receptor beta chain described here comes from a study of cytomegalovirus exposure and HLA in healthy donors. Overall study results and limits: The tendency of first-cohort TCR clusters to co-occur in the 90 to 150 validation repertoires was the finding of a later analysis. There were a few CMV-associated chains whose specificity for CMV antigens was confirmed in vitro. The study put 150 or so TCR beta chains on its list as cytomegalovirus-associated. The dataset shows that most TCR sequences were rare, while some public TCRs occurred in many donors.

Here immunoSEQ multiplex PCR was the method, and the copy in TCRdb shows in-frame clones only, minus some. The table records some 80,000 clones, roughly 96% of them present only once. Comment on this clone: The antigen is undetermined.

This receptor was identified in a woman in her late teens or twenties in good health and CMV-seronegative. The source material was PBMCs.

The CDR3 protein is CASSQVRRGDGDTQYF. The CDR3 DNA is TGCGCCAGCAGCCAAGTAAGGCGGGGGGATGGAGATACGCAGTATTTT. The chain employs TRBV4-1 and TRBJ2-3; TRBD2 aligns across 8 bases. Trimming removed 1 base from V and 5 bases from J; junction bases left unmatched: 8. Looked up from germline, CDR1 is MGHRA and CDR2 is YSYEKL. The CDR3 contains 16 residues.